This T cell receptor beta chain is drawn from a study of human T cells and chemical hapten exposure (dated by TCRdb to the early 2020s). Regarding the study in general: For sensitization, 2% DPC in acetone was applied to a 2 cm by 2 cm area of upper inner arm skin. Throughout the study period of about 25 weeks, patients also received therapeutic DPC doses to the scalp every week. Patch testing was done on the upper back using Finn chambers containing 0.01% DPC, and results were scored after 6 days according to International Contact Dermatitis Research Group standards. The mostly female patient cohort included alopecia areata with under or over 50% scalp involvement, alopecia totalis and alopecia universalis. Libraries were pooled for sequencing, and per-sample TCR yields varied mainly because of small differences in library volumes within the pool. This study followed changes in the peripheral blood TCR repertoire in vivo during primary and secondary sensitization of alopecia patients to the hapten diphenylcyclopropenone (DPC). Blood was sampled from patients pre-sensitization (week 0) and at 2, 6 and about 24 weeks after DPC sensitization. For TCR sequencing, blood came from about 28 alopecia patients at anywhere from one to four time points (pre-sensitization, 2, 6 and 24 weeks). Overall study outcomes, separate from this receptor: Repeated subsampling changed both the strength of the expansion versus patch-test correlation and the threshold at which the correlation became significant. Compared with pre-sensitization or healthy control sets, expanded TCRs formed significantly more large CDR3 similarity clusters, which is consistent with antigen-driven responses. No change with DPC sensitization was found in the number of TCRs above 1 in 1000 frequency, and no evidence of global repertoire structure alterations was found. Patch test score correlated positively with the number of PT1 expanded TCRs, reaching significance at thresholds 8, 16 and 32 but not at 4. Because every patient had alopecia, a presumed autoimmune disease, the patients' immune response might differ from that of healthy individuals.

Read against the paper, the sample's time point label means: patch test 1, 2 weeks after DPC sensitization. In light of the paper, this sample's treatment or condition label describes: therapeutic diphenylcyclopropenone sensitization with weekly scalp DPC. At each patch-test visit, blood was drawn before the patch test was applied. To be eligible, patients had to be aged 18 to 70, diagnosed with alopecia and judged suitable for DPC therapy, while pregnant patients were excluded. Unfractionated whole blood was collected in Tempus Blood RNA tubes, and total RNA was extracted from that blood. Library preparation used RACE. Sequencing was performed on a NextSeq 500. During library preparation, unique molecular identifiers were attached to individual cDNA molecules so that TCRs could be counted in a quantitative, reproducible way. From each blood RNA sample, both TCR alpha and TCR beta chains were sequenced. The authors' analysis ran thus. Samples had a median of 95,638 TCRs, with a range from about 23,224 to 750,000. The Decombinator software suite was used to annotate the V, J and CDR3 of the TCR reads. For PS versus PT1 abundance plots, all samples were subsampled to the same number of TCRs (28,000). TCRs were defined as expanded if absent before sensitization and observed at least eight times at the 2-week time point. Clones were called with MiXCR by TCRdb after fastp trimmed the public reads at Q25, and only in-frame beta chains were retained. Under each unique CDR3 protein, matching rows form one entry showing the most common genes and DNA. The V and J calls were determined by TCRdb, not by the authors. This sample has 150,000 to 200,000 distinct CDR3 sequences in its table, and approximately 15% of those were observed once. Clones ranked in the top ten supply about 1.7% of the sample.

This clonotype was detected only a few times. Its antigen remains unidentified. No per-base quality is available; no much larger clone lies one base away. The sequences come from whole blood, collected in connection with sensitization to the hapten diphenylcyclopropenone (DPC). The clonotype was recovered from a young woman with alopecia areata. Some clones in this sample may be carry-over from other donors' samples.

The nucleotides are TGTGCCAGCAGGAACGACAGGTGGGGCCAAGAGACCCAGTACTTC. This sequence encodes CASRNDRWGQETQYF. This sequence uses TRBV2 and TRBJ2-5, with TRBD1 tentatively as D gene (6 bases match). The germline V gene specifies SNHLY as CDR1 and FYNNEI as CDR2. V and J lose 6 bases and 1 base, and a span of 15 bases separates them. CDR3 length: 15 amino acids, cysteine to phenylalanine. The CDR3 DNA has 45 bases and is translated from base 1.